One and the same sample provided the 13 T cell receptor beta chains below, sequenced in a study of beta chain features in type 1 diabetes. Whole-study results and caveats: Shortening that was moderate but significant affected the TCRB CDR3s of Type 1 diabetes patients in all four CD4+ subsets.

Their cognate antigens are unknown. Sequencing targeted expressed TCRB transcripts, as all isolated RNA had been reverse transcribed. The data were produced by immunoSEQ multiplex PCR, yet TCRdb's version contains in-frame clones alone and is incomplete. The table shows around 250,000 clones, with 14% occurring only once. Sequenced: naive CD4+ T cells from blood. All receptors derive from a man younger than 45 with type 1 diabetes.

CDR3 DNA sequence: TGTGCCTGGGAAAGACCGGGACTAGGGTTCTACGAGCAGTACTTC. As protein: CAWERPGLGFYEQYF. The chain joins TRBV30 to TRBJ2-7, with 8 bases fitting TRBD2. J lost 3 bases, V lost 5 bases, and 12 bases had no gene match. CDR3 length: 15 residues. Germline-derived CDR1 and CDR2 are GTSNPN and SVGIG (reference sequence).

This clone has just a few counts. This chain links TRBV5-4 with TRBJ2-5, with 7 bases that match TRBD1. Germline loops: CDR1 SGHNT, CDR2 YYREEE (reference sequence). The CDR3 contains 14 residues. Losses at the gene ends were 3 bases for V and 3 bases for J; bases not matched to a gene: 5. This CDR3 reads CASSSGQKKETQYF. CDR3 in DNA: TGTGCCAGCAGCTCGGGACAGAAAAAAGAGACCCAGTACTTC.

This clone was seen a few times. V and J are TRBV4-2 and TRBJ2-5, with 10 bases identical to TRBD1. Per germline, CDR1 LGHNA and CDR2 YNFKEQ. The CDR3 is 15 amino acids. V trimming: 4 bases; J trimming: 5 bases; junction bases outside the gene matches: 7. This CDR3 reads CASSRGQGLGETQYF. The DNA for the CDR3 is TGTGCCAGCAGCCGGGGACAGGGGTTGGGGGAGACCCAGTACTTC.

This chain uses TRBV9 with TRBJ2-2, with 7 bases fitting TRBD2. V lost 3 bases and J lost 2; bases outside the gene matches: 7. Germline V lookup: CDR1 SGDLS, CDR2 YYNGEE. The CDR3 has 16 amino acids. CDR3 residues: CASSARASGNTGELFF. CDR3 DNA: TGTGCCAGCAGCGCCCGAGCTAGCGGTAACACCGGGGAGCTGTTTTTT.

The chain combines TRBV7-9 with TRBJ2-5, with 10 bases fitting TRBD1. Germline CDR1 and CDR2: SEHNR and FQNEAQ (reference sequence). The CDR3 is 16 amino acids. J lost 5 bases, V lost 2 bases, and 8 bases had no gene match. The CDR3 loop is CASSLLRDRGRETQYF. The CDR3 DNA reads as TGTGCCAGCAGCTTATTGCGGGACAGGGGTCGGGAGACCCAGTACTTC.

V is TRBV5-1 and J is TRBJ2-1; 12 bases fit TRBD2. The germline V gene has CDR1 SGHRS and CDR2 YFSETQ. The CDR3 covers 17 residues. The J segment lost 2 bases and the V segment lost 4 bases, leaving 7 bases of the junction unmatched. This chain's CDR3 is CASSGELAGGPYNEQFF. DNA of the CDR3: TGCGCCAGCAGCGGCGAACTAGCGGGGGGACCCTACAATGAGCAGTTCTTC.

This clone was seen more than once but under ten times. The rearrangement links TRBV29-1 to TRBJ2-5; D not certain. CDR1 is SQVTM, CDR2 ANQGSEA, per germline. There are 14 residues in the CDR3. Trimming took off 0 bases at V and 4 bases at J, with 12 bases between the two ends. Here the CDR3 reads CSVEDPARSETQYF. The DNA of the CDR3 is TGCAGCGTTGAAGATCCTGCGAGATCAGAGACCCAGTACTTC. The full variable domain, rest sourced from reference TRBV29-1 and TRBJ2-5, is SAVISQKPSRDICQRGTSLTIQCQVDSQVTMMFWYRQQPGQSLTLIATANQGSEATYESGFVIDKFPISRPNLTFSTLTVSNMSPEDSSIYLCSVEDPARSETQYFGPGTRLLVL.

This clone was counted between two and nine times. This chain connects TRBV5-1 to TRBJ2-1; weak D call: TRBD1 (6 bases). Trimming removed 0 bases at V and 9 bases at J, with 10 bases between. The CDR3 extends over 13 amino acids. Germline-derived CDR1 and CDR2 are SGHRS and YFSETQ. CDR3 sequence (DNA): TGCGCCAGCAGCTTGGGTACAGGGATTGAGCAGTTCTTC. It encodes CASSLGTGIEQFF.

The chain joins TRBV28 to TRBJ2-3; D is possibly TRBD2 (5 bases). CDR3 length: 16 amino acids. Germline V lookup: CDR1 MDHEN, CDR2 SYDVKM. Between the trimmed V and J ends, which lost 3 bases and 1 base, there was a span of 14 bases. The CDR3 loop reads CASSLGGSMGTDTQYF. CDR3 nucleotides: TGTGCCAGCAGTTTGGGTGGGAGCATGGGCACAGATACGCAGTATTTT.

The gene calls are TRBV13 and TRBJ2-3; 13 bases are shared with TRBD2. CDR3 length: 18 residues. Germline V gene lookup returns CDR1 PRHDT and CDR2 FYEKMQ (reference sequence). V lost 8 bases to trimming and J lost 0 bases; unmatched junction nucleotides: 11. The DNA of the CDR3 is TGTGCCAGCGACCAGACTAGCGGGGGGTCCTCTAGCACAGATACGCAGTATTTT. This sequence encodes CASDQTSGGSSSTDTQYF.

This rearrangement joins TRBV11-2 to TRBJ2-7; the match to TRBD1 covers 11 bases. CDR3 length equals 16 residues. Trimming cost V 1 base and J 0 bases; bases outside gene matches: 2. Germline V CDR1 and CDR2: SGHAT, FQNNGV. As DNA, the CDR3 is TGTGCCAGCAGCTTAGGAGGGACAGGGGGCTCCTACGAGCAGTACTTC. It yields the protein CASSLGGTGGSYEQYF.

In this sample, this clone turned up once. A read error may produce the germline difference seen at one junction end. Here the CDR3 reads CASSVSRGPDTEAFF. In nucleotides, the CDR3 is TGTGCCAGCAGTGTATCCAGGGGGCCGGACACTGAAGCTTTCTTT. The rearrangement joins TRBV27 to TRBJ1-1, with 8 positions matching TRBD1. The germline CDR1 and CDR2 sequences are MNHEY and SMNVEV (reference sequence). The CDR3 runs to 15 residues.

The V call is TRBV7-9, the J call TRBJ1-4; D uncertain. Germline CDR1 and CDR2: SEHNR and FQNEAQ (reference sequence). V was trimmed by 6 bases and J by 7 bases, leaving 15 bases between them. The CDR3 extends over 14 amino acids. The CDR3 loop is CASSHGLLAEKLFF. The CDR3, as DNA: TGTGCCAGCAGTCACGGACTATTGGCTGAAAAACTGTTTTTT. Using reference TRBV7-9 and TRBJ1-4 for the parts outside the CDR3, the full variable domain is DTGVSQNPRHKITKRGQNVTFRCDPISEHNRLYWYRQTLGQGPEFLTYFQNEAQLEKSRLLSDRFSAERPKGSFSTLEIQRTEQGDSAMYLCASSHGLLAEKLFFGSGTQLSVL.